The 31 T cell receptor beta chains listed next were all sequenced from one sample in a study of T cell responses to AZD1222 COVID-19 vaccine. Sequencing used immunoSEQ multiplex PCR; TCRdb keeps in-frame clones, though not all of them. The sample shows roughly 95,000 clones, approximately 90% of them seen only once. Sequenced material: peripheral blood, taken on day 0 of AZD1222 vaccination. The receptors stem from an adult in good health.

The chain has TRBV3-1 (or the pseudogene TRBV3-2) and TRBJ1-1, with no clear D. Trimming removed 2 bases from V and 5 bases from J, with 12 bases in between. The CDR3 length is 14 residues. Germline CDR1 reads LGHDT; CDR2 reads YNNKEL (reference sequence). The DNA of the CDR3 is TGTGCCAGCAGCCAACGGGCGGGGAGAACTGAAGCTTTCTTT. Translating gives CASSQRAGRTEAFF.

The rearrangement joins TRBV19 to TRBJ2-5; D is perhaps TRBD2 (5 bases). The CDR3 covers 13 residues. V lost 3 bases and J lost 5, with 10 bases in between. Germline CDR1 reads LNHDA; CDR2 reads SQIVND (reference sequence). The CDR3, as DNA: TGTGCCAGTAGTATTGGAGGTTTGGAGACCCAGTACTTC. Its translation is CASSIGGLETQYF.

This clone was counted a single time. The J gene is TRBJ2-4, the V gene TRBV10-3; either TRBD1 or TRBD2 may supply D (5 bases each). Per the germline V gene, CDR1 is ENHRY and CDR2 is SYGVKD. The CDR3 consists of 17 residues. V was trimmed by 6 bases and J by 1 base, leaving 19 bases between them. The CDR3 region is CAISPKGTKEAKNIQYF. CDR3 nucleotide sequence: TGTGCCATCAGCCCCAAGGGGACCAAAGAGGCCAAAAACATTCAGTACTTC.

The V call is TRBV2, the J call TRBJ1-5; no clear D gene. The CDR3 runs 13 residues. The germline V and J ends were trimmed by 7 bases and 3 bases, with 10 bases remaining between them. Germline V lookup: CDR1 SNHLY, CDR2 FYNNEI. CDR3 protein: CASTQRFNQPQHF. The CDR3 nucleotides read TGTGCCAGCACCCAACGGTTCAATCAGCCCCAGCATTTT.

The chain couples TRBV29-1 to TRBJ2-7; 7 bases match TRBD1. Per the germline V gene, CDR1 is SQVTM and CDR2 is ANQGSEA. The V gene end was trimmed by 0 bases and the J gene end by 4 bases; junction bases not matched to a gene: 6. This CDR3 is 14 amino acids long. CDR3 DNA: TGCAGCGTTGAAGATCAGGGACAGAAATACGAGCAGTACTTC. Its translation is CSVEDQGQKYEQYF.

The J gene is TRBJ2-1, the V gene TRBV4-2, with D perhaps TRBD2 (6 bases). Germline V lookup: CDR1 LGHNA, CDR2 YNFKEQ. The CDR3 covers 18 residues. V was trimmed by 2 bases and J by 9 bases, leaving 26 bases between them. The CDR3 bases are TGTGCCAGCAGCCAACGGGCTAGCGAGACCTTAGATCATTTTGAGCAGTTCTTC. Encoded protein: CASSQRASETLDHFEQFF.

The chain uses TRBV24-1 and TRBJ2-3; tentatively, D is TRBD1 or TRBD2 (5 bases each). V lost 4 bases and J lost 6, with 13 bases in between. This CDR3 has 14 residues. Germline values: CDR1 KGHDR, CDR2 SFDVKD. This chain's CDR3 is CATSDRGGGDTQYF. The CDR3 nucleotides read TGTGCCACCAGTGACCGGGGCGGTGGGGATACGCAGTATTTT.

This rearrangement joins TRBV19 to TRBJ1-5, with D unresolved. V lost 2 bases, J lost 9 bases, and 14 bases lay in between. Germline CDR1 reads LNHDA; CDR2 reads SQIVND (reference sequence). The CDR3 loop spans 14 amino acids. The CDR3 DNA reads TGTGCCAGTAGTATATCCTCCATGGCCGGGCCCCAGCATTTT. As protein: CASSISSMAGPQHF.

The chain uses TRBV28 and TRBJ1-2, with a possible D match to TRBD1 (5 bases). This CDR3 is built from 14 residues. V dropped 6 bases and J dropped 6 bases, with 17 bases sitting between them. Germline assignment: CDR1 MDHEN and CDR2 SYDVKM. The CDR3 bases are TGTGCCAGCAGCCAGACAGTAGCGGGGAATGGCTACACCTTC. Translating gives CASSQTVAGNGYTF.

The V gene is TRBV7-9, the J gene TRBJ2-1, with D uncertain. Germline V gene lookup returns CDR1 SEHNR and CDR2 FQNEAQ (reference sequence). The ends were cut back, 1 base at V and 7 bases at J, with 8 bases in the middle. CDR3 length: 13 residues. The DNA for the CDR3 is TGTGCCAGCAGCTTAGACGAATTGAATGAGCAGTTCTTC. Protein sequence: CASSLDELNEQFF.

The chain employs TRBV4-2 and TRBJ2-1, with D unclear. CDR3 size: 12 residues. Germline V gene data show CDR1 as LGHNA and CDR2 as YNFKEQ. Trimming took 0 bases from V and 10 from J, leaving 7 bases between them. The CDR3 sequence is CASSQDRAEQFF. As DNA, the CDR3 is TGTGCCAGCAGCCAAGATCGAGCGGAGCAGTTCTTC.

The V gene is TRBV19, the J gene TRBJ1-5, with D uncertain. There are 15 residues in the CDR3. Germline loops: CDR1 LNHDA, CDR2 SQIVND (reference sequence). With 3 bases removed from V and 0 bases from J, the gap between germline ends came to 9 bases. CDR3: CASSIRGDSNQPQHF. CDR3 DNA sequence: TGTGCCAGTAGTATCCGCGGGGATAGCAATCAGCCCCAGCATTTT.

This clone was picked up one time. The chain is built from TRBV7-2 and TRBJ2-7; perhaps TRBD2 as D (6 bases). Trimming pared 6 bases from V and 4 bases from J, leaving 19 bases between. Germline lookup yields CDR1 SGHTA and CDR2 FQGNSA. The CDR3 loop spans 15 amino acids. For the CDR3, the DNA is TGTGCCAGCAGAAGTCGTAGCGGCTCCATATACGAGCAGTACTTC. Translating it yields CASRSRSGSIYEQYF.

The chain couples TRBV5-4 to TRBJ1-4, with D hard to call. The CDR3 runs 12 residues. Looked up from germline, CDR1 is SGHNT and CDR2 is YYREEE (reference sequence). V lost 4 bases, J lost 8 bases, and 9 bases lay in between. The chain's CDR3 is CASSTLGEKLFF. CDR3 nucleotide sequence: TGTGCCAGCAGCACCTTGGGCGAAAAACTGTTTTTT.

This rearrangement joins TRBV3-1 (or the pseudogene TRBV3-2) to TRBJ1-1, with D possibly TRBD1 on 5 matching bases. The CDR3 has 13 amino acids. Looked up from germline, CDR1 is LGHDT and CDR2 is YNNKEL (reference sequence). The ends were cut back, 0 bases at V and 6 bases at J, with 8 bases in the middle. The CDR3 protein is CASSQDKGAEAFF. The CDR3 region has the DNA TGTGCCAGCAGCCAAGATAAAGGGGCTGAAGCTTTCTTT.

The chain links TRBV28 to TRBJ1-2; a weak D match, TRBD1 (5 bases). The V and J ends lost 3 bases and 2 bases respectively, with 13 bases between them. The germline gives CDR1 MDHEN, CDR2 SYDVKM. This CDR3 region has 15 residues. The CDR3: CASSFPRGTNYGYTF. The CDR3 DNA reads TGTGCCAGCAGTTTTCCACGGGGCACAAACTATGGCTACACCTTC.

The chain carries TRBV4-1 and TRBJ1-4, with 7 positions matching TRBD1. The V segment lost 1 base and the J segment 5 bases; nucleotides outside the gene matches: 7. CDR3 length equals 16 residues. The V gene's germline CDR1 is MGHRA and CDR2 YSYEKL. The CDR3 is CASSQVLTGQNEKLFF. CDR3 bases: TGCGCCAGCAGCCAAGTCCTGACAGGGCAAAATGAAAAACTGTTTTTT.

The rearrangement joins TRBV11-3 to TRBJ1-1; perhaps TRBD1 as D (5 bases). This CDR3 region has 16 residues. V was trimmed by 2 bases and J by 1 base, leaving 14 bases between them. Germline-derived CDR1 and CDR2 are SGHNT and YENEEA. The CDR3 protein is CASSLKGRDGNTEAFF. The CDR3 DNA reads TGTGCCAGCAGCTTAAAGGGAAGGGACGGGAACACTGAAGCTTTCTTT. Together with reference TRBV11-3 and TRBJ1-1, the CDR3 gives the full variable domain: EAGVVQSPRYKIIEKKQPVAFWCNPISGHNTLYWYLQNLGQGPELLIRYENEEAVDDSQLPKDRFSAERLKGVDSTLKIQPAELGDSAVYLCASSLKGRDGNTEAFFGQGTRLTVV.

The gene calls are TRBV12-5 and TRBJ2-2; 7 bases are a match to TRBD1. Germline lookup yields CDR1 LGHNT and CDR2 FRNRAP. Losses at the gene ends were 1 base for V and 6 bases for J; bases not matched to a gene: 11. This CDR3 is 17 amino acids long. CDR3 DNA: TGTGCTAGTGGTTTGGGGAGGCTAGGGGGCCAGTCCGGGGAGCTGTTTTTT. Its translation is CASGLGRLGGQSGELFF.

The J gene is TRBJ1-2, the V gene TRBV27; 7 positions agree with TRBD1. Germline values: CDR1 MNHEY, CDR2 SMNVEV (reference sequence). CDR3 length: 17 amino acids. Germline trimming cut 6 bases from V and 0 bases from J; bases unmatched to any gene: 13. The CDR3 DNA reads TGTGCCAGCAGAACGGGAGGACAGGCCGGACCTAACTATGGCTACACCTTC. It is translated as CASRTGGQAGPNYGYTF.

The V gene is TRBV7-2, the J gene TRBJ2-3, with D hard to call. The CDR3 is 14 amino acids. V was clipped by 5 bases and J by 3 bases, with 12 bases between them. Germline assignment: CDR1 SGHTA and CDR2 FQGNSA. This CDR3 is CASSQSHTTDTQYF. DNA of the CDR3: TGTGCCAGCAGCCAATCGCACACGACAGATACGCAGTATTTT.

This clone was found once. This sequence joins TRBV28 and TRBJ1-6; weak D call: TRBD1 (5 bases). V lost 4 bases and J 0 bases, leaving 13 bases between the germline ends. CDR1 MDHEN and CDR2 SYDVKM come from the germline V gene. This CDR3 comprises 17 residues. CDR3 nucleotides: TGTGCCAGCAGTTCCTCCACAGGTAGCTCCTATAATTCACCCCTCCACTTT. It codes for CASSSSTGSSYNSPLHF.

The rearrangement uses TRBV27 and TRBJ1-2; unclear D gene. The germline gives CDR1 MNHEY, CDR2 SMNVEV (reference sequence). V shed 5 bases and J shed 1 base, with 11 bases lying between them. This CDR3 has 14 residues. CDR3 in amino acids: CASSPRTRNYGYTF. The CDR3 nucleotides read TGTGCCAGCAGTCCCCGAACACGTAACTATGGCTACACCTTC.

The chain is built from TRBV30 and TRBJ2-3; 10 bases are a match to TRBD2. The V gene end was trimmed by 3 bases and the J gene end by 2 bases; junction bases not matched to a gene: 2. Per the germline V gene, CDR1 is GTSNPN and CDR2 is SVGIG (reference sequence). The CDR3 extends over 14 amino acids. The chain's CDR3 is CAWRGLAATDTQYF. For the CDR3, the DNA is TGTGCCTGGAGAGGACTAGCGGCCACAGATACGCAGTATTTT.

This sequence joins TRBV3-1 (or the pseudogene TRBV3-2) and TRBJ1-1; 10 bases match TRBD1. From germline, CDR1 is LGHDT and CDR2 YNNKEL (reference sequence). The CDR3 loop spans 15 amino acids. V lost 4 bases, J lost 5 bases, and 7 bases stayed unmatched. The CDR3 DNA is TGTGCCAGCAGCCTTCGGACAGGGGGAGGAACTGAAGCTTTCTTT. Amino acids: CASSLRTGGGTEAFF.

This chain joins TRBV7-3 and TRBJ1-4; TRBD1 aligns across 8 bases. The CDR3 sequence is 17 residues long. V gave up 5 bases and J gave up 7 bases; unmatched junction bases: 15. Germline loops: CDR1 SGHTA, CDR2 FQGTGA. CDR3 coding DNA: TGTGCCAGCAGCCCCCCGGGGACAGGATTCGGGATTGAAAAACTGTTTTTT. Translation: CASSPPGTGFGIEKLFF.

The genes are TRBV6-2 or TRBV6-3 and TRBJ1-1, with unresolved D. Germline V CDR1 and CDR2: MNHEY, SVGEGT. This CDR3 contains 14 residues. V dropped 3 bases and J dropped 6 bases, with 14 bases sitting between them. CDR3 sequence reads: CASSYQGLRPEAFF. CDR3 coding DNA: TGTGCCAGCAGTTATCAAGGGTTGAGGCCTGAAGCTTTCTTT.

This clone is a singleton in its sample. The DNA for the CDR3 is TGTGCCAGCGGATCATCTGGCAGGGGGCTCGGCTACACCTTC. This translates into CASGSSGRGLGYTF. The chain has TRBV7-9 and TRBJ1-2; TRBD1 aligns across 8 bases. The V gene end was trimmed by 8 bases and the J gene end by 8 bases; junction bases not matched to a gene: 13. CDR3 length: 14 residues. Germline CDR1 reads SEHNR; CDR2 reads FQNEAQ (reference sequence).

The chain employs TRBV27 and TRBJ1-6, with 9 bases lining up with TRBD1. Trimming cost V 3 bases and J 7 bases; bases outside gene matches: 4. Germline V lookup: CDR1 MNHEY, CDR2 SMNVEV (reference sequence). The CDR3 length is 15 residues. CDR3 sequence (DNA): TGTGCCAGCAGTTTGCTTACAGGGGGCAATTCACCCCTCCACTTT. This codes for CASSLLTGGNSPLHF.

This clone was seen a handful of times. The chain combines TRBV30 with TRBJ1-1, with TRBD1 matching over 8 bases. Germline CDR1 GTSNPN, CDR2 SVGIG (reference sequence). The CDR3 sequence is 15 residues long. V lost 2 bases and J lost 6; bases outside the gene matches: 11. The CDR3 nucleotides are TGTGCCTGGAGTATGCAGGGGGCAACTTACGCTGAAGCTTTCTTT. This codes for CAWSMQGATYAEAFF.

The genes are TRBV7-9 and TRBJ1-5; 8 bases map to TRBD1. The V gene end was trimmed by 3 bases and the J gene end by 4 bases; junction bases not matched to a gene: 2. In germline, CDR1 is SEHNR, CDR2 FQNEAQ (reference sequence). The CDR3 loop spans 14 amino acids. CDR3 DNA: TGTGCCAGCAGCTTGACAGGGGTAAATCAGCCCCAGCATTTT. It translates to CASSLTGVNQPQHF.